Listed here is a single TCR beta chain. Its antigen is currently unknown. These data come from a study of shared clonotypes between healthy human individuals. Study results and limitations: It was the non-shared clonotypes that had lower generation probabilities than clonotypes shared by all four donors.

The material for each subset, its genomic DNA, was split evenly across several immunoSEQ plates. Using immunoSEQ multiplex PCR, the repertoire was profiled, and TCRdb retains in-frame clones only, with some absent. The sample shows about 2.4 million clones, roughly nine tenths of them seen only once. The CDR3 has 15 residues. CDR1 and CDR2 (germline): SGHRS, YFSETQ. The J segment lost 3 bases and the V segment lost 3 bases, leaving 9 bases of the junction unmatched. The sequence derives from a man aged 18-30 years in good health. The chain has TRBV5-1 and TRBJ2-7; the match to TRBD1 covers 7 bases. The sequencing input was naive CD4+ T cells sorted from blood. The subset: CD45RA+ positively selected. The CDR3 here is CASSSSPDRDYEQYF. CDR3 bases: TGCGCCAGCAGCTCCAGCCCCGACAGGGACTACGAGCAGTACTTC.